A single sample gave rise to the 27 T cell receptor beta chains below, sequenced in a study of T cells in localized non-small cell lung cancer. Measured with immunoSEQ multiplex PCR; TCRdb has only the in-frame clones, and not every one. In the table there are 8,200 or so clones, about 60% of which are singletons. Source: lymph node tissue, taken before any cancer treatment. Receptor source: a male donor at least 60 years old with stage I squamous cell lung carcinoma.

The sample holds a few counts of this clone. The same CDR3 arises from other DNA sequences in this sample as well. V usage is TRBV11-3 and J usage is TRBJ2-7, with D perhaps being TRBD1 or TRBD2 (5 bases each). The V gene's germline CDR1 is SGHNT and CDR2 YENEEA. The CDR3 sequence is 15 residues long. Trimming cost V 3 bases and J 1 base, with 13 bases left between them. The CDR3 region has the DNA TGTGCCAGCAGCTTCCGGGGCTCCTCGTCCTACGAGCAGTACTTC. It translates to CASSFRGSSSYEQYF. Looking up the rest from reference TRBV11-3 and TRBJ2-7 gives the full variable domain: EAGVVQSPRYKIIEKKQPVAFWCNPISGHNTLYWYLQNLGQGPELLIRYENEEAVDDSQLPKDRFSAERLKGVDSTLKIQPAELGDSAVYLCASSFRGSSSYEQYFGPGTRLTVT.

This chain's CDR3 is CASSVSSGYSYNEQFF. The CDR3 bases are TGTGCCAGCAGCGTCTCTAGCGGGTACTCCTACAATGAGCAGTTCTTC. The V call is TRBV11-3, the J call TRBJ2-1, with 8 bases fitting TRBD2. With 5 bases clipped from V and 0 bases from J, the junction kept 6 bases outside the gene matches. The CDR3 has 16 amino acids. The germline V gene has CDR1 SGHNT and CDR2 YENEEA.

CDR3 residues: CAISEPQGNYGYTF. CDR3 nucleotides: TGTGCCATCAGTGAGCCCCAGGGGAACTATGGCTACACCTTC. V usage is TRBV10-3 and J usage is TRBJ1-2, with TRBD1 as a possible D gene (6 bases). V gave up 2 bases and J gave up 2 bases, with 9 bases separating them. Germline V lookup: CDR1 ENHRY, CDR2 SYGVKD. This CDR3 is 14 amino acids long.

The chain links TRBV28 to TRBJ2-5; a weak D match, TRBD1 (6 bases). CDR3 size: 12 residues. Trimming left V 8 bases short and J 2 bases short, with 9 bases between. CDR1 and CDR2 from the germline V gene are MDHEN and SYDVKM. CDR3 DNA: TGTGCCAGCCGAAGGGGGCAAGAGACCCAGTACTTC. It encodes CASRRGQETQYF.

This clone has just a few counts. The chain joins TRBV6-8 to TRBJ2-2, with D perhaps TRBD2 (6 bases). V was shortened by 7 bases and J by 5 bases, with 14 bases between the two germline ends. Looked up from germline, CDR1 is MNHGY and CDR2 is SAAAGT. The CDR3 consists of 14 residues. The CDR3: CASNNGGRTGELFF. CDR3 coding DNA: TGTGCCAGCAACAATGGGGGGAGAACCGGGGAGCTGTTTTTT.

The table lists this clone with a few counts. The CDR3 is CASSPGTNYAGANVLTF. The CDR3 region has the DNA TGTGCCAGCAGCCCAGGGACAAATTATGCTGGGGCCAACGTCCTGACTTTC. The V call is TRBV11-3, the J call TRBJ2-6; possible D gene TRBD1, 6 bases. Per the germline V gene, CDR1 is SGHNT and CDR2 is YENEEA. The V and J ends lost 5 bases and 2 bases respectively, with 16 bases between them. The CDR3 totals 17 residues.

In its sample, this clone was seen once. This rearrangement joins TRBV19 to TRBJ1-4; 7 bases align to TRBD1. Germline CDR1 LNHDA, CDR2 SQIVND (reference sequence). The CDR3 extends over 15 amino acids. J gave up 5 bases and V 7 bases, and 10 bases lay outside the gene matches. The DNA of the CDR3 is TGTGCCAGTAATGATAGGGGGCAAACCAATGAAAAACTGTTTTTT. It codes for CASNDRGQTNEKLFF.

The sample holds a few counts of this clone. This chain connects TRBV18 to TRBJ2-7; D perhaps matches TRBD2 (6 bases). CDR1 is KGHSH, CDR2 LQKENI, per germline. The CDR3 covers 14 residues. V shed 0 bases and J shed 0 bases, with 6 bases lying between them. CDR3 DNA: TGTGCCAGCTCACCACCGGGACTCTCCTACGAGCAGTACTTC. Translation: CASSPPGLSYEQYF.

This clone was counted only a few times. The J gene is TRBJ1-1, the V gene TRBV7-6; TRBD1 might be the D (6 bases). This CDR3 spans 16 amino acids. Trimming removed 5 bases at V and 0 bases at J, with 16 bases between. Germline CDR1 and CDR2: SGHVS and FNYEAQ. The CDR3 region is CASSPPGQFMNTEAFF. CDR3 nucleotides: TGTGCCAGCAGCCCACCCGGACAGTTCATGAACACTGAAGCTTTCTTT. Full variable domain (outside the CDR3, taken from reference TRBV7-6 and TRBJ1-1): GAGVSQSPRYKVTKRGQDVALRCDPISGHVSLYWYRQALGQGPEFLTYFNYEAQQDKSGLPNDRFSAERPEGSISTLTIQRTEQRDSAMYRCASSPPGQFMNTEAFFGQGTRLTVV.

This clone was observed a few times. V and J are TRBV6-8 and TRBJ2-3; D is unresolved. The length of the CDR3 is 13 residues. Trimming stripped 2 bases from V and 3 bases from J, with 6 bases between. CDR1 and CDR2 (germline): MNHGY, SAAAGT. The CDR3 coding sequence is TGTGCCAGCAGTTACCGGGCGACAGATACGCAGTATTTT. Its translation is CASSYRATDTQYF.

The chain joins TRBV19 to TRBJ2-1; tentatively, D is TRBD2 (6 bases). CDR1 is LNHDA, CDR2 SQIVND, per germline (reference sequence). The CDR3 has 13 residues. V lost 4 bases and J lost 7, with 11 bases in between. CDR3 loop: CASSSGMLNEQFF. The DNA for the CDR3 is TGTGCCAGTAGTAGCGGGATGTTGAATGAGCAGTTCTTC.

The J gene is TRBJ2-1, the V gene TRBV14, with D maybe TRBD2 (6 bases). V lost 4 bases to trimming and J lost 6 bases, with 19 bases between them. There are 16 residues in the CDR3. Germline-derived CDR1 and CDR2 are SGHDN and FVKESK. The CDR3 protein is CASSLRGPLGGNEQFF. The CDR3 DNA reads TGTGCCAGCAGCCTCCGGGGCCCCTTGGGGGGCAATGAGCAGTTCTTC.

The chain carries TRBV28 and TRBJ1-3; no reliable D call. The CDR3 loop spans 13 amino acids. Germline CDR1 MDHEN, CDR2 SYDVKM. V shed 8 bases and J shed 4 bases, with 12 bases lying between them. The DNA for the CDR3 is TGTGCCAGCGGAAAGGTGCGGGGAAACACCATATATTTT. Its protein is CASGKVRGNTIYF.

This clone has more than one count but fewer than ten. This chain joins TRBV6-1 and TRBJ1-1; D is ambiguous. Germline CDR1 reads MNHNS; CDR2 reads SASEGT. The CDR3 totals 12 residues. Deletions cut 1 base from V and 10 bases from J, with 10 bases between. The CDR3 DNA follows: TGTGCCAGCAGTGAAGACCTATTTCGAGCTTTCTTT. The encoded protein is CASSEDLFRAFF.

V gene TRBV11-3 combines with J gene TRBJ2-7; tentative D call: TRBD1 (6 bases). Germline V lookup: CDR1 SGHNT, CDR2 YENEEA. This CDR3 is built from 15 residues. V lost 1 base and J 7 bases, leaving 17 bases between the germline ends. The CDR3 sequence is CASSLGRQGKDEQYF. The DNA of the CDR3 is TGTGCCAGCAGCTTAGGCCGGCAGGGGAAGGATGAGCAGTACTTC.

Concerning this clone itself: Germline and junction disagree at one end, which may indicate a read error. The chain recombines TRBV30 with TRBJ1-2; 9 bases are a match to TRBD1. The germline V gene has CDR1 GTSNPN and CDR2 SVGIG (reference sequence). The CDR3 totals 13 residues. The CDR3 here is CAWSRGQGYGYTF. The CDR3 DNA reads as TGTGCCTGGAGTAGGGGACAGGGCTATGGCTACACTTTC.

This chain links TRBV6-8 with TRBJ1-1; D gene ambiguous. The CDR3 consists of 15 residues. Trimming left V 6 bases short and J 1 base short, with 15 bases between. The germline CDR1 and CDR2 sequences are MNHGY and SAAAGT. The CDR3 coding sequence is TGTGCCAGCAGCAAAAGGAGTCCTCAGAACACTGAAGCTTTCTTT. It encodes CASSKRSPQNTEAFF.

The genes are TRBV6-1 and TRBJ2-7; D unresolved. Trimming removed 1 base from V and 1 base from J, with 2 bases in between. The germline V gene has CDR1 MNHNS and CDR2 SASEGT. The CDR3 consists of 12 residues. This chain's CDR3 is CASSEGSYEQYF. DNA of the CDR3: TGTGCCAGCAGTGAAGGGTCCTACGAGCAGTACTTC.

The rearrangement joins TRBV6-8 to TRBJ2-7; no definite D call. Germline V lookup: CDR1 MNHGY, CDR2 SAAAGT. The CDR3 covers 14 residues. With 0 bases removed from V and 2 bases from J, the gap between germline ends came to 8 bases. As DNA, the CDR3 is TGTGCCAGCAGTTACTCGGACGGAACCTACGAGCAGTACTTC. This encodes CASSYSDGTYEQYF.

For the CDR3, the DNA is TGTGCCAGCAGCCATACGTCCGGGACTATGGGTTTTAGGTATGGCTACACCTTC. It yields the protein CASSHTSGTMGFRYGYTF. The chain links TRBV7-5 to TRBJ1-2. TRBV7-5 is deemed a pseudogene. CDR3 length: 18 residues.

The chain has TRBV28 and TRBJ1-5; 7 bases fit TRBD1. This CDR3 is built from 16 residues. Germline CDR1 is MDHEN and CDR2 is SYDVKM. Unmatched junction bases numbered 8, after V lost 6 bases and J lost 0 bases. Written as DNA, the CDR3 is TGTGCCAGCAGACTCGGGACAGTTCTTAGCAATCAGCCCCAGCATTTT. Residues: CASRLGTVLSNQPQHF.

V usage is TRBV12-5 and J usage is TRBJ2-7, with D possibly being TRBD2 (5 bases). Per the germline V gene, CDR1 is LGHNT and CDR2 is FRNRAP. CDR3 length equals 13 residues. Trimming removed 7 bases at V and 6 bases at J, with 16 bases between. The CDR3 DNA is TGTGCTAGTGCCCCCCCGGCGGGTGGCGAGCAGTACTTC. This codes for CASAPPAGGEQYF.

A few counts support this clone. The rearrangement uses TRBV7-6 and TRBJ2-7, with D perhaps matching TRBD1 (6 bases). The CDR3 extends over 15 amino acids. The germline V gene has CDR1 SGHVS and CDR2 FNYEAQ. The V gene lost 5 bases and the J gene lost 7 bases, with 21 bases spanning the gap. The CDR3 DNA reads TGTGCCAGCAGCGTCGACAGGCTCCTACTGGGGGAGCAGTACTTC. Amino acids: CASSVDRLLLGEQYF.

There are a few counts of this clone. V and J are TRBV11-3 and TRBJ2-1; D is possibly TRBD1 or TRBD2 (5 bases each). Germline V gene lookup returns CDR1 SGHNT and CDR2 YENEEA. With 3 bases removed from V and 7 bases from J, the gap between germline ends came to 13 bases. The CDR3 consists of 14 residues. CDR3 coding DNA: TGTGCCAGCAGCTTGGGAGACAGCTTTAATGAGCAGTTCTTC. Its translation: CASSLGDSFNEQFF.

This chain links TRBV30 with TRBJ1-2; D is undetermined. Trimming shortened V by 1 base and J by 8 bases, and 14 bases separated the two germline ends. The CDR3 is 13 residues long. Germline V gene data show CDR1 as GTSNPN and CDR2 as SVGIG (reference sequence). The CDR3 DNA reads as TGTGCCTGGAGTGCGACACGAACTATCGGCTACACCTTC. Translation gives CAWSATRTIGYTF.

The rearrangement links TRBV10-1 to TRBJ2-5; maybe TRBD1 (6 bases). CDR3 length equals 13 residues. V was pared by 10 bases and J by 1 base, with 13 bases between. The germline V gene encodes CDR1 WNHNN and CDR2 SYGVQD (reference sequence). CDR3 DNA: TGCGCCACCCAAATGGGGGCCCAAGAGACCCAGTACTTC. Encoded protein: CATQMGAQETQYF.

The chain couples TRBV29-1 to TRBJ2-1; 10 bases map to TRBD2. The J segment lost 9 bases and the V segment lost 5 bases, leaving 4 bases of the junction unmatched. The CDR3 covers 12 residues. Per germline, CDR1 SQVTM and CDR2 ANQGSEA. In nucleotides, the CDR3 is TGCAGCGTTAGGACTAGCGGAGGTGAGCAGTTCTTC. It codes for CSVRTSGGEQFF.